The 10 T cell receptor beta chains listed next were all sequenced from one sample in a study of T-cell memory formation after mild COVID-19. Each CDR3 protein is one row after TCRdb ran MiXCR on the 5' RACE reads. The sample shows around 450,000 distinct CDR3 sequences, 20% of them seen only once. Source material: PBMCs or a T cell subset sorted from them (not recorded which). The receptors come from an adult woman who had mild COVID-19 (a few samples of this study predate the infection). Cell type and time point are not known.

In its sample, this clonotype was seen a few times. This CDR3 reads CASSGTLGEQFF. The DNA of the CDR3 is TGTGCCAGCAGTGGGACACTGGGGGAGCAGTTCTTC. The rearrangement joins TRBV6-1 to TRBJ2-1; a possible D gene is TRBD1 (5 bases). Trimming removed 4 bases at V and 10 bases at J, with 11 bases between. The CDR3 is 12 amino acids. Germline V gives CDR1 MNHNS, CDR2 SASEGT.

This rearrangement joins TRBV5-1 to TRBJ1-1; D not resolved. The CDR3 extends over 15 amino acids. Germline V lookup: CDR1 SGHRS, CDR2 YFSETQ. V lost 4 bases, J lost 1 base, and 14 bases lay in between. CDR3 nucleotides: TGCGCCAGCAGCCCCTTGCCAGACCAGAACACTGAAGCTTTCTTT. Translated, it gives CASSPLPDQNTEAFF. The entire variable domain, with the rest obtained from reference TRBV5-1 and TRBJ1-1, is as follows: KAGVTQTPRYLIKTRGQQVTLSCSPISGHRSVSWYQQTPGQGLQFLFEYFSETQRNKGNFPGRFSGRQFSNSRSEMNVSTLELGDSALYLCASSPLPDQNTEAFFGQGTRLTVV.

This clonotype came up a few times. This chain links TRBV7-2 with TRBJ2-3; D gene uncertain. Between the trimmed V and J ends, which lost 0 bases and 2 bases, there was a span of 9 bases. The CDR3 has 15 amino acids. Germline CDR1 reads SGHTA; CDR2 reads FQGNSA. The DNA for the CDR3 is TGTGCCAGCAGCTTAGCGCCCTATGCCACAGATACGCAGTATTTT. As protein: CASSLAPYATDTQYF.

This clonotype was seen a few times. V and J are TRBV3-1 and TRBJ2-1; TRBD2 matches 12 bases. Germline V gene sequence: CDR1 LGHDT, CDR2 YNNKEL (reference sequence). CDR3 length equals 15 residues. Germline trimming cut 1 base from V and 12 bases from J; bases unmatched to any gene: 7. Here the CDR3 reads CASSQATSGGFGQFF. The CDR3 DNA is TGTGCCAGCAGCCAAGCGACTAGCGGGGGTTTTGGGCAGTTCTTC.

Ten or more counts support this clonotype. This rearrangement joins TRBV5-5 to TRBJ1-2; TRBD1 matches at 7 bases. Germline loops: CDR1 SGHKS, CDR2 YYEKEE (reference sequence). The V and J ends lost 2 bases and 7 bases, in that order; junction bases with no gene match: 8. This CDR3 region has 14 residues. CDR3 amino acids: CASSFGTGVGGYTF. As DNA, the CDR3 is TGTGCCAGCAGCTTTGGTACAGGGGTCGGTGGCTACACCTTC. The whole variable domain, filled in from reference TRBV5-5 and TRBJ1-2, reads DAGVTQSPTHLIKTRGQQVTLRCSPISGHKSVSWYQQVLGQGPQFIFQYYEKEERGRGNFPDRFSARQFPNYSSELNVNALLLGDSALYLCASSFGTGVGGYTFGSGTRLTVV.

The CDR3 reads CSASRGYEQYF. CDR3 in DNA: TGCAGTGCTAGTCGGGGCTACGAGCAGTACTTC. The chain couples TRBV20-1 to TRBJ2-7, with D possibly being TRBD2 (5 bases). V lost 3 bases and J 3 bases, leaving 6 bases between the germline ends. The CDR3 is made up of 11 amino acids. Germline-derived CDR1 and CDR2 are DFQATT and SNEGSKA (reference sequence).

The sample holds a few counts of this clonotype. The rearrangement links TRBV20-1 to TRBJ2-1, with 9 positions matching TRBD1. CDR3 length equals 12 residues. The ends lost 3 bases at V and 8 bases at J; junction bases unmatched: 2. The germline gives CDR1 DFQATT, CDR2 SNEGSKA (reference sequence). This CDR3 reads CSASGTGYEQFF. Written as DNA, the CDR3 is TGCAGTGCTAGCGGGACAGGGTATGAGCAGTTCTTC.

The rearrangement joins TRBV13 to TRBJ2-7, with TRBD2 matching over 10 bases. The CDR3 spans 18 residues. CDR1 PRHDT and CDR2 FYEKMQ come from the germline V gene (reference sequence). After removal of 10 bases from V and 2 bases from J, the junction contained 20 bases not matched to a gene. CDR3 protein: CAILPREAGGPVPYEQYF. The CDR3, as DNA: TGTGCCATCCTTCCCAGGGAAGCGGGGGGGCCGGTCCCCTACGAGCAGTACTTC.

The chain uses TRBV24-1 and TRBJ2-1; 10 bases align to TRBD2. J lost 7 bases, V lost 3 bases, and 2 bases had no gene match. Germline V gene lookup returns CDR1 KGHDR and CDR2 SFDVKD. The CDR3 runs 14 residues. This chain's CDR3 is CATSDRTSGNEQFF. For the CDR3, the DNA is TGTGCCACCAGTGATCGGACTAGCGGAAATGAGCAGTTCTTC.

This clonotype occurred a few times. The chain couples TRBV20-1 to TRBJ1-4; a weak D match, TRBD1 (6 bases). Trimming shortened V by 3 bases and J by 5 bases, and 13 bases separated the two germline ends. Germline CDR1 is DFQATT and CDR2 is SNEGSKA (reference sequence). The CDR3 totals 14 residues. The CDR3 DNA follows: TGCAGTGCTAGCAGTGGGGGCCCGAATGAAAAACTGTTTTTT. This encodes CSASSGGPNEKLFF.